What follows are 15 T cell receptor beta chains derived from one specimen sequenced in a study of T cell responses to AZD1222 COVID-19 vaccine. TCRdb's copy holds only in-frame clones and misses some; the assay was immunoSEQ multiplex PCR. This sample has about 94,000 clones, with nearly 90% found just once. The sample in question was peripheral blood, obtained on day 0 of AZD1222 vaccination. These receptors all stem from an adult in good health.

This clone was counted a single time. The V and J genes are TRBV3-1 (or the pseudogene TRBV3-2) and TRBJ2-2; D possibly uses TRBD1 or TRBD2 (6 bases each). The CDR3 covers 13 residues. Germline loops: CDR1 LGHDT, CDR2 YNNKEL (reference sequence). The germline V and J ends were trimmed by 8 bases and 0 bases, with 7 bases remaining between them. The CDR3 DNA follows: TGTGCCAGCGGGGGGCCGAACACCGGGGAGCTGTTTTTT. This encodes CASGGPNTGELFF.

This clone was observed a single time. This rearrangement joins TRBV6-5 to TRBJ1-2; maybe TRBD1 (6 bases). The CDR3 has 13 residues. The V end was cut by 2 bases, the J end by 7 bases, with 11 bases between. Germline values: CDR1 MNHEY, CDR2 SVGAGI. CDR3 residues: CASSYGDKIGYTF. The CDR3 coding sequence is TGTGCCAGCAGTTACGGGGACAAGATTGGCTACACCTTC.

The rearrangement joins TRBV4-3 to TRBJ2-1; perhaps TRBD2 as D (6 bases). The CDR3 is 16 amino acids. V was cut by 3 bases and J by 6 bases, with 18 bases left in between. CDR1 is LGHNA and CDR2 is YSLEER in the germline V gene. Here the CDR3 reads CASSQFLAGPLNEQFF. The CDR3, as DNA: TGCGCCAGCAGCCAGTTTCTCGCGGGGCCCCTCAATGAGCAGTTCTTC.

For the CDR3, the DNA is TGTGCCAGCAGCCAAGGGCCAGACCGGCCGAATGAGCAGTTCTTC. It codes for CASSQGPDRPNEQFF. The chain carries TRBV4-2 and TRBJ2-1; D uncertain. CDR3 length: 15 amino acids. Germline CDR1 LGHNA, CDR2 YNFKEQ. V was shortened by 1 base and J by 7 bases, with 14 bases between the two germline ends.

V gene TRBV11-1 combines with J gene TRBJ2-1; the match to TRBD2 covers 10 bases. With 6 bases clipped from V and 4 bases from J, the junction kept 6 bases outside the gene matches. Germline V gene sequence: CDR1 SGHAT, CDR2 FQDESV (reference sequence). The CDR3 is 15 residues long. This chain's CDR3 is CASRSLAGQYNEQFF. As DNA, the CDR3 is TGTGCCAGCAGGTCACTAGCGGGGCAATACAATGAGCAGTTCTTC.

This chain joins TRBV2 and TRBJ1-2, with D perhaps TRBD1 (6 bases). Germline loops: CDR1 SNHLY, CDR2 FYNNEI. The V end was cut by 7 bases, the J end by 2 bases, with 11 bases between. The CDR3 consists of 13 residues. The CDR3 nucleotides read TGTGCCAGCATGGAGACAGGAAACTATGGCTACACCTTC. This sequence encodes CASMETGNYGYTF.

The V call is TRBV19, the J call TRBJ1-1; D call uncertain. V dropped 5 bases and J dropped 4 bases, with 11 bases sitting between them. Germline V gene lookup returns CDR1 LNHDA and CDR2 SQIVND (reference sequence). The CDR3 sequence is 13 residues long. This CDR3 reads CASSALGLTEAFF. The CDR3 DNA is TGTGCCAGTAGTGCCCTCGGGCTCACTGAAGCTTTCTTT.

J is TRBJ1-2 and V is TRBV6-5; D call uncertain. The CDR3 runs to 13 residues. V dropped 11 bases and J dropped 2 bases, with 15 bases sitting between them. The V gene's germline CDR1 is MNHEY and CDR2 SVGAGI. CDR3 DNA sequence: TGTGCCGGTACGATATCCAAAAACTATGGCTACACCTTC. Translated: CAGTISKNYGYTF.

This clone was detected only once. The chain has TRBV9 and TRBJ1-1; TRBD1 matches at 10 bases. The CDR3 is made up of 14 amino acids. V trimming: 3 bases; J trimming: 4 bases; junction bases outside the gene matches: 3. CDR1 and CDR2 from the germline V gene are SGDLS and YYNGEE. Written as DNA, the CDR3 is TGTGCCAGCAGCGGCGGGACAGGGGTCACTGAAGCTTTCTTT. It specifies CASSGGTGVTEAFF.

J is TRBJ1-1 and V is TRBV7-9; 7 bases fit TRBD1. This CDR3 contains 12 residues. Trimming took 5 bases from V and 10 from J; bases not matched to a gene: 7. Germline values: CDR1 SEHNR, CDR2 FQNEAQ (reference sequence). In DNA form, the CDR3 reads TGTGCCAGCAGCGAACCAGGGGGGGGAGCTTTCTTT. It is translated as CASSEPGGGAFF. The full variable domain, in which reference TRBV7-9 and TRBJ1-1 provide the parts outside the CDR3, is DTGVSQNPRHKITKRGQNVTFRCDPISEHNRLYWYRQTLGQGPEFLTYFQNEAQLEKSRLLSDRFSAERPKGSFSTLEIQRTEQGDSAMYLCASSEPGGGAFFGQGTRLTVV.

The chain has TRBV5-1 and TRBJ2-1; tentatively, D is TRBD1 or TRBD2 (5 bases each). There are 15 residues in the CDR3. V lost 0 bases, J lost 1 base, and 8 bases lay in between. Germline CDR1 is SGHRS and CDR2 is YFSETQ. The CDR3 sequence is CASSLGGVSYNEQFF. DNA for the CDR3: TGCGCCAGCAGCTTGGGAGGGGTGTCCTACAATGAGCAGTTCTTC. The whole variable domain, filled in from reference TRBV5-1 and TRBJ2-1, reads KAGVTQTPRYLIKTRGQQVTLSCSPISGHRSVSWYQQTPGQGLQFLFEYFSETQRNKGNFPGRFSGRQFSNSRSEMNVSTLELGDSALYLCASSLGGVSYNEQFFGPGTRLTVL.

The CDR3: CAWSPGAGYEQYF. CDR3 bases: TGTGCCTGGAGTCCAGGGGCAGGCTACGAGCAGTACTTC. The chain recombines TRBV30 with TRBJ2-7, with D possibly matching TRBD1 (6 bases). The CDR3 contains 13 residues. Trimming removed 2 bases at V and 3 bases at J, with 11 bases between. Germline V gene lookup returns CDR1 GTSNPN and CDR2 SVGIG (reference sequence).

The J gene is TRBJ1-4, the V gene TRBV5-6; D gene ambiguous. This CDR3 contains 15 residues. Germline CDR1 is SGHDT and CDR2 is YYEEEE. Trimming left V 4 bases short and J 7 bases short, with 17 bases between. CDR3 DNA sequence: TGTGCCAGCAGCGCGGGGAATGAAGGGTCTGAAAAACTGTTTTTT. Amino acids: CASSAGNEGSEKLFF.

V is TRBV2 and J is TRBJ1-1, with TRBD1 matching over 8 bases. Germline CDR1 is SNHLY and CDR2 is FYNNEI. The CDR3 sequence is 10 residues long. After removal of 7 bases from V and 14 bases from J, the junction contained 6 bases not matched to a gene. This CDR3 is CASTWQGAFF. In DNA form, the CDR3 reads TGTGCCAGCACCTGGCAGGGGGCCTTCTTT.

V and J are TRBV5-4 and TRBJ1-2; no firm D call. CDR1 SGHNT and CDR2 YYREEE come from the germline V gene (reference sequence). V lost 6 bases and J 5 bases, leaving 20 bases between the germline ends. This CDR3 region has 15 residues. CDR3 in amino acids: CASTLGGRLGYGYTF. The CDR3 coding sequence is TGTGCCAGCACCCTGGGTGGGCGCCTGGGGTATGGCTACACCTTC.